The 17 T cell receptor beta chains reported below all come from one sample, sequenced in a study of cytomegalovirus exposure and HLA in healthy donors. The PCR ran on 60 Vbeta and 13 Jbeta primers. Method: immunoSEQ multiplex PCR; TCRdb's copy keeps in-frame clones and lacks some. The sample lists approximately 170,000 clones, approximately 82% occurring once. The specimen was PBMCs. All receptors derive from a male donor in good health and CMV-seronegative.

V is TRBV7-8 and J is TRBJ1-1; 9 positions match TRBD1. The CDR3 runs to 13 residues. The germline V gene encodes CDR1 SGHVS and CDR2 FQNEAQ. Germline trimming cut 11 bases from V and 0 bases from J; bases unmatched to any gene: 4. The CDR3 protein is CAGGQGMNTEAFF. In DNA, the CDR3 is TGTGCCGGGGGACAGGGAATGAACACTGAAGCTTTCTTT. The variable domain in full, with the rest retrieved from reference TRBV7-8 and TRBJ1-1, is GAGVSQSPRYKVAKRGQDVALRCDPISGHVSLFWYQQALGQGPEFLTYFQNEAQLDKSGLPSDRFFAERPEGSVSTLKIQRTQQEDSAVYLCAGGQGMNTEAFFGQGTRLTVV.

This clone turned up a few times. The chain has TRBV27 and TRBJ2-7; TRBD2 matches 7 bases. The CDR3 is 14 amino acids. Trimming cost V 6 bases and J 0 bases; bases outside gene matches: 5. Germline V gives CDR1 MNHEY, CDR2 SMNVEV (reference sequence). The CDR3 DNA reads as TGTGCCAGCAGGCTAGCGGTTAGCTCCTACGAGCAGTACTTC. It is translated as CASRLAVSSYEQYF.

This chain uses TRBV10-3 with TRBJ2-1, with D perhaps matching TRBD2 (5 bases). The CDR3 runs to 15 residues. V lost 0 bases to trimming and J lost 4 bases, with 10 bases between them. The germline V gene encodes CDR1 ENHRY and CDR2 SYGVKD. The CDR3 region is CAISESRERYNEQFF. The CDR3 DNA follows: TGTGCCATCAGTGAGTCGAGGGAGAGGTACAATGAGCAGTTCTTC.

The chain is built from TRBV5-4 and TRBJ2-7; TRBD2 matches at 8 bases. CDR1 and CDR2 (germline): SGHNT, YYREEE (reference sequence). V was clipped by 6 bases and J by 1 base; unmatched bases: 18. The CDR3 has 18 amino acids. The CDR3 nucleotides read TGTGCCAGCACCGACCGGAGGTGGAGTAGCGGGGTATCCTACGAGCAGTACTTC. This encodes CASTDRRWSSGVSYEQYF.

The chain carries TRBV5-1 and TRBJ2-6; 8 nucleotides align to TRBD1. The CDR3 is made up of 17 amino acids. With 4 bases clipped from V and 0 bases from J, the junction kept 6 bases outside the gene matches. Germline-derived CDR1 and CDR2 are SGHRS and YFSETQ. CDR3 bases: TGCGCCAGCAGCGCCAGACAGGGGTTCTCTGGGGCCAACGTCCTGACTTTC. This codes for CASSARQGFSGANVLTF.

The genes are TRBV7-7 and TRBJ2-5, with D maybe TRBD1 (5 bases). V was shortened by 5 bases and J by 2 bases, with 9 bases between the two germline ends. Germline V gives CDR1 SSHAT, CDR2 FNYEAQ (reference sequence). The CDR3 spans 13 residues. The CDR3 DNA is TGTGCCAGCAGCCAGGGCCCACAAGAGACCCAGTACTTC. It yields the protein CASSQGPQETQYF.

This chain joins TRBV14 and TRBJ2-1; 9 nucleotides match TRBD2. Unmatched junction bases numbered 4, after V lost 3 bases and J lost 4 bases. The germline CDR1 and CDR2 sequences are SGHDN and FVKESK. This CDR3 contains 15 residues. The CDR3 DNA sequence: TGTGCCAGCAGCCAGCTGCGGGAGGGGTACAATGAGCAGTTCTTC. It encodes CASSQLREGYNEQFF.

In nucleotides, the CDR3 is TGTGCCAGCACTTCGGACAGACAGAACACTGAAGCTTTCTTT. Its translation: CASTSDRQNTEAFF. V and J are TRBV11-1 and TRBJ1-1, with a possible D match to TRBD1 (6 bases). Germline values: CDR1 SGHAT, CDR2 FQDESV (reference sequence). V dropped 7 bases and J dropped 1 base, with 13 bases sitting between them. CDR3 length: 14 residues.

V usage is TRBV7-2 and J usage is TRBJ1-4; maybe TRBD1 (5 bases). Germline CDR1 reads SGHTA; CDR2 reads FQGNSA. The CDR3 spans 13 residues. Trimming cost V 4 bases and J 6 bases, with 9 bases left between them. This CDR3 is CASSSTGDEKLFF. CDR3 coding DNA: TGTGCCAGCAGCTCTACGGGGGATGAAAAACTGTTTTTT.

This clone came up a few times. The CDR3 DNA reads as TGTGCCAGCAGTTACTCACGGGTTTCTGACACTGAAGCTTTCTTT. This encodes CASSYSRVSDTEAFF. The chain uses TRBV6-5 and TRBJ1-1; D ambiguous. Deletions cut 0 bases from V and 3 bases from J, with 11 bases between. Germline values: CDR1 MNHEY, CDR2 SVGAGI. This CDR3 is 15 amino acids long.

The genes are TRBV9 and TRBJ1-2, with D possibly TRBD1 on 6 matching bases. This CDR3 is 16 amino acids long. Trimming pared 4 bases from V and 8 bases from J, leaving 24 bases between. Germline CDR1 SGDLS, CDR2 YYNGEE. CDR3 sequence reads: CASSPNQDRLSRGYTF. Written as DNA, the CDR3 is TGTGCCAGCAGCCCGAACCAAGACAGGTTGAGCCGCGGCTACACCTTC.

The chain carries TRBV14 and TRBJ2-1; no reliable D call. V lost 0 bases, J lost 3 bases, and 9 bases lay in between. Germline values: CDR1 SGHDN, CDR2 FVKESK. The CDR3 has 15 residues. The CDR3, as DNA: TGTGCCAGCAGCCAAGATATGGCAGACTACAATGAGCAGTTCTTC. Residues: CASSQDMADYNEQFF.

The count of this clone is one. J is TRBJ2-7 and V is TRBV19, with 9 bases that match TRBD2. The CDR3 loop spans 14 amino acids. Germline trimming cut 5 bases from V and 2 bases from J; bases unmatched to any gene: 4. Germline-derived CDR1 and CDR2 are LNHDA and SQIVND (reference sequence). The DNA for the CDR3 is TGTGCCAGTAGTTTGACTAGCGGACCCTACGAGCAGTACTTC. It specifies CASSLTSGPYEQYF.

The chain links TRBV7-3 to TRBJ1-2, with D maybe TRBD1 (6 bases). Germline CDR1 SGHTA, CDR2 FQGTGA. The CDR3 consists of 15 residues. V was pared by 1 base and J by 5 bases, with 14 bases between. CDR3 residues: CASSLMSGGDYGYTF. The CDR3 nucleotides read TGTGCCAGCAGCTTAATGAGCGGGGGCGATTATGGCTACACCTTC.

The chain has TRBV19 and TRBJ2-1; possibly TRBD2 for D (7 bases). The CDR3 has 17 residues. Germline assignment: CDR1 LNHDA and CDR2 SQIVND (reference sequence). V lost 5 bases, J lost 6 bases, and 23 bases lay in between. The DNA of the CDR3 is TGTGCCAGTAGTCTCTTTCTGTGGGGGGGCACGGTCAATGAGCAGTTCTTC. Translated, it gives CASSLFLWGGTVNEQFF. Full variable domain (remainder filled in from reference TRBV19 and TRBJ2-1): DGGITQSPKYLFRKEGQNVTLSCEQNLNHDAMYWYRQDPGQGLRLIYYSQIVNDFQKGDIAEGYSVSREKKESFPLTVTSAQKNPTAFYLCASSLFLWGGTVNEQFFGPGTRLTVL.

This chain joins TRBV18 and TRBJ2-1; TRBD2 might be the D (5 bases). This CDR3 has 14 residues. Germline V gene sequence: CDR1 KGHSH, CDR2 LQKENI. V lost 3 bases, J lost 4 bases, and 10 bases lay in between. The CDR3 nucleotides are TGTGCCAGCTCACCCCCTCCGGGATACAATGAGCAGTTCTTC. Its translation is CASSPPPGYNEQFF.

This clone was counted between two and nine times. V is TRBV2 and J is TRBJ2-2; TRBD2 aligns across 7 bases. Germline CDR1 is SNHLY and CDR2 is FYNNEI. V trimming: 2 bases; J trimming: 6 bases; junction bases outside the gene matches: 6. The CDR3 has 15 residues. The CDR3 DNA sequence: TGTGCCAGCAGTGAATGGAGCGGGGTTGCCGGGGAGCTGTTTTTT. Translating gives CASSEWSGVAGELFF.